This T cell receptor (beta chain) was captured by sequencing in a study of beta chain features in type 1 diabetes. Study context: The patients were much like the healthy donors in age, gender and cell yields. In all, more than 90,000,000 sorted cells from all samples were analyzed.

General observations from the study: Insertions were fewer and deletions more numerous at VDJ junctions in type 1 diabetes patients. TCRB CDR3s were moderately but significantly shorter in Type 1 diabetes patients in all four CD4+ subsets.

Germline CDR1 SGHVS, CDR2 FNYEAQ. CDR3 size: 12 residues. Germline trimming cut 4 bases from V and 7 bases from J; bases unmatched to any gene: 4. As concerns this clone: Its antigen is as yet unknown.

The study reverse transcribed the entire isolated RNA, so it sequenced expressed TCRB transcripts. The assay was immunoSEQ multiplex PCR, and TCRdb's table has in-frame clones only and misses some. The data show almost 350,000 clones, 20% seen once. The sequence was collected from a woman aged 18-30 years in good health. The source material was naive CD4+ T cells from blood. V usage is TRBV7-6 and J usage is TRBJ2-7; 7 bases match TRBD1. CDR3 region: CASSWTGQEQYF. The CDR3 region has the DNA TGTGCCAGCAGCTGGACAGGTCAGGAGCAGTACTTC.